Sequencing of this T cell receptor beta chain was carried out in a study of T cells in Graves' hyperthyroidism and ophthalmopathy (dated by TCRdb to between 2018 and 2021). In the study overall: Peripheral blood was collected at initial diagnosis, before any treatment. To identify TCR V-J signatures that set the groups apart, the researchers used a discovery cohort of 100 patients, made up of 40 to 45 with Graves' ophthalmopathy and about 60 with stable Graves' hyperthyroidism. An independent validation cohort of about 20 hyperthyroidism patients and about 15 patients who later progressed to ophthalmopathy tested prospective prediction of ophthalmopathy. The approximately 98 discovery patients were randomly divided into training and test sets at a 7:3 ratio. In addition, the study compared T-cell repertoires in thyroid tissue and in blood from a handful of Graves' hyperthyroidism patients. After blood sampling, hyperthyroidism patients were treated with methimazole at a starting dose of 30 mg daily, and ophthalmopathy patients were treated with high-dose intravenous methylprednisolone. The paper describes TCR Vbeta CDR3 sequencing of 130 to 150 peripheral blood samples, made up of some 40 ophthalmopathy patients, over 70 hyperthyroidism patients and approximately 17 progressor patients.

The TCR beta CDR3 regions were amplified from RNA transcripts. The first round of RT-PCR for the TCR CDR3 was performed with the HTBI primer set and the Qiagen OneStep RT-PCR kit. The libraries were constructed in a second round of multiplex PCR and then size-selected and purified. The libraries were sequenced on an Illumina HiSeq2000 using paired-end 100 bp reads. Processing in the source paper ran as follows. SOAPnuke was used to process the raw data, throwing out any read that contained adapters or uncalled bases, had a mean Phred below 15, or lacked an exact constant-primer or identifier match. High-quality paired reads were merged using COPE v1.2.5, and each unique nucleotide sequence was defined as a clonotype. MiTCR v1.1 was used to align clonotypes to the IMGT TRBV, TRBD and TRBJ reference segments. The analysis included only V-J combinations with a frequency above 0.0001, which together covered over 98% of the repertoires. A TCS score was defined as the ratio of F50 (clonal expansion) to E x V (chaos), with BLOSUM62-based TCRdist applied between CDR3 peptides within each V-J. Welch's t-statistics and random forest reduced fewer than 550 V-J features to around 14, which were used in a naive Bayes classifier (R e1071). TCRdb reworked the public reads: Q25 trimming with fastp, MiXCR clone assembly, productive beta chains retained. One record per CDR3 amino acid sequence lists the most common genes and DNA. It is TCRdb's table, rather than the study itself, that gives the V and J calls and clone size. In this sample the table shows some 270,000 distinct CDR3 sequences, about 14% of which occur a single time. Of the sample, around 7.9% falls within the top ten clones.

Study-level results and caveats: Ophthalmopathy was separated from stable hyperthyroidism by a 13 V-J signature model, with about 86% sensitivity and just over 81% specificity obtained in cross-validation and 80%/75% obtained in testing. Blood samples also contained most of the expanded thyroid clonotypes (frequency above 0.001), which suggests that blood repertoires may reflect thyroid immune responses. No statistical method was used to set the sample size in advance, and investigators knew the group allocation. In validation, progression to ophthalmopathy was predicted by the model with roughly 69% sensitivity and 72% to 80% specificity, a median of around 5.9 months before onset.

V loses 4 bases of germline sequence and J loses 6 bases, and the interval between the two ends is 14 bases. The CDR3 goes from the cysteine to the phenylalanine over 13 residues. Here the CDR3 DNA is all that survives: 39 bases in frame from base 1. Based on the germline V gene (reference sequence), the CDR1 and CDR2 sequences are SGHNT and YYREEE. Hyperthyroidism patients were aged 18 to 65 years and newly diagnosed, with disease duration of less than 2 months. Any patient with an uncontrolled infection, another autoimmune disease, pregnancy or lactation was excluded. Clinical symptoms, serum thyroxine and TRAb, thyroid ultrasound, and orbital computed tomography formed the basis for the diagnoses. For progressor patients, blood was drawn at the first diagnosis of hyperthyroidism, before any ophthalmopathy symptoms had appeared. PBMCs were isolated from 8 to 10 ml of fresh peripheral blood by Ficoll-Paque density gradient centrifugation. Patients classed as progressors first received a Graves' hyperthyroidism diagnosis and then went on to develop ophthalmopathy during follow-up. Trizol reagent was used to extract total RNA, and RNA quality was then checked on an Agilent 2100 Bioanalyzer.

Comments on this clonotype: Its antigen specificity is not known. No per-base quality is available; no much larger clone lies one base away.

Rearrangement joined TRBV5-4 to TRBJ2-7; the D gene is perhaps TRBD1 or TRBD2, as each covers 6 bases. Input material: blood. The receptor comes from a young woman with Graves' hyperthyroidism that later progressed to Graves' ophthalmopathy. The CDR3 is CASSGLRGVEQYF. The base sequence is TGTGCCAGCAGCGGCCTAAGGGGGGTCGAGCAGTACTTC.